One T cell receptor beta chain is described in this entry. CDR1 is ENHRY, CDR2 SYGVKD, per germline. The CDR3 has 15 amino acids. Trimming took 4 bases from V and 3 from J, leaving 13 bases between them. The sample comes from a study of blood T cell repertoires in COVID-19. The wider study: PBMCs, B-cell-depleted T cells, or T cells were the source of the cDNA or gDNA that made up the material.

Authors' processing steps: Reference gene primer amplification gave nucleated cell count estimates. Sequenced by immunoSEQ multiplex PCR; TCRdb stores in-frame clones only, minus some. V and J calls and clone size are given by that table; D and trimming were obtained from the DNA. The data show approximately 15,000 clones, roughly 88% seen once. Sequencing was performed on peripheral blood. This clonotype was obtained from a human donor in a cohort sampled during active COVID-19. V gene TRBV10-3 combines with J gene TRBJ1-5; D remains unclear. The CDR3, as DNA: TGTGCCATCAGTGCGTCTCCAGGTAACAATCAGCCCCAGCATTTT. Encoded protein: CAISASPGNNQPQHF.